One sample yielded the 3 T cell receptor beta chains listed below, sequenced in a study of metastatic and nonmetastatic thyroid tumors. TCRdb re-called the PCR reads with MiXCR. Seen here are 30,000 to 40,000 clones, approximately 30% observed once, and the top ten hold less than 9.5%. No treatment of any kind had been given to any patient before thyroid surgery. The source material was blood. These receptors were taken from a female donor with papillary thyroid cancer or a benign thyroid nodule (not recorded which). Some clones in this sample may be carry-over from other donors' samples.

The chain uses TRBV6-1 and TRBJ2-5, with 10 bases identical to TRBD2. Germline CDR1 is MNHNS and CDR2 is SASEGT. This CDR3 spans 14 amino acids. The junction had 8 bases not matched to a gene; V was cut back by 7 bases and J by 6 bases. The CDR3 region is CASKLAGFQQTQYF. CDR3 DNA: TGTGCCAGCAAACTAGCGGGGTTCCAGCAGACCCAGTACTTC.

The chain couples TRBV11-3 to TRBJ1-2, with D uncertain. With 1 base removed from V and 8 bases from J, the gap between germline ends came to 17 bases. The CDR3 has 15 residues. Germline CDR1 reads SGHNT; CDR2 reads YENEEA. DNA of the CDR3: TGTGCCAGCAGCTTAGGGACGGGAACACGCTGGGGCTACACCTTC. Amino acid sequence: CASSLGTGTRWGYTF.

A remark on this clone: Compared with germline, one end of the junction differs, possibly owing to a read error. The genes are TRBV3-1 and TRBJ1-2; D remains unclear. The CDR3 is 15 amino acids. CDR1 and CDR2 (germline): LGHDT, YNNKEL (reference sequence). The CDR3 spells CASSQDQRVNYGHTF. The DNA of the CDR3 is TGTGCCAGCAGCCAAGATCAACGGGTGAACTATGGCCACACCTTC.